A single sample gave rise to the 27 T cell receptor beta chains below, sequenced in a study of T cells in Graves' hyperthyroidism and ophthalmopathy. There were TCR beta CDR3 regions amplified from RNA transcripts. Initially, a first-round RT-PCR of the TCR CDR3 employed the HTBI primer set. In TCRdb, the multiplex PCR reads were re-called with MiXCR into one record per CDR3 protein. The table records more than 300,000 distinct CDR3 sequences, about 18% of them present only once. The specimen sequenced was blood. The receptor source for this set is a man aged 18 to 35 with Graves' ophthalmopathy.

This clonotype was counted a few times. The chain recombines TRBV11-3 with TRBJ1-2; D remains unclear. V was clipped by 0 bases and J by 2 bases, with 22 bases between them. The germline CDR1 and CDR2 sequences are SGHNT and YENEEA. The CDR3 extends over 19 amino acids. The CDR3 is CASSLDGRRVQLNNYGYTF. DNA for the CDR3: TGTGCCAGCAGCTTAGATGGCCGCCGGGTACAGCTGAACAACTATGGCTACACCTTC.

This clonotype has ten or more counts. The genes are TRBV6-5 and TRBJ2-7; 7 bases are shared with TRBD1. This CDR3 is built from 13 residues. The V gene end was trimmed by 2 bases and the J gene end by 3 bases; junction bases not matched to a gene: 1. The germline gives CDR1 MNHEY, CDR2 SVGAGI. CDR3 in DNA: TGTGCCAGCAGTTACGGGACAGACTACGAGCAGTACTTC. It is translated as CASSYGTDYEQYF.

This clonotype appeared a few times. The chain carries TRBV10-2 and TRBJ2-1; perhaps TRBD2 as D (6 bases). CDR3 length equals 13 residues. Trimming took 2 bases from V and 6 from J, leaving 8 bases between them. In germline, CDR1 is WSHSY, CDR2 SAAADI. This CDR3 reads CASSEIAANEQFF. DNA of the CDR3: TGCGCCAGCAGTGAGATAGCGGCCAATGAGCAGTTCTTC.

This clonotype showed up just a few times. The V gene is TRBV6-2 or TRBV6-3, the J gene TRBJ2-1; no clear D gene. Germline CDR1 reads MNHEY; CDR2 reads SVGEGT. The germline V and J ends were trimmed by 2 bases and 4 bases, with 3 bases remaining between them. This CDR3 region has 12 residues. The chain's CDR3 is CASSYGYNEQFF. In DNA, the CDR3 is TGTGCCAGCAGTTACGGGTACAATGAGCAGTTCTTC.

The table lists this clonotype with a few counts. The chain joins TRBV19 to TRBJ1-5; 7 positions agree with TRBD1. Per the germline V gene, CDR1 is LNHDA and CDR2 is SQIVND (reference sequence). This CDR3 is built from 15 residues. Trimming at V came to 5 bases and at J to 3 bases, leaving 7 bases not matched to a gene. Written as DNA, the CDR3 is TGTGCCAGTAGTGACAGGGCTGTATCCAATCAGCCCCAGCATTTT. It codes for CASSDRAVSNQPQHF.

V and J are TRBV5-1 and TRBJ2-5, with D perhaps given as TRBD1 or TRBD2 (5 bases each). Germline assignment: CDR1 SGHRS and CDR2 YFSETQ. Trimming shortened V by 3 bases and J by 5 bases, and 20 bases separated the two germline ends. The CDR3 has 16 amino acids. This CDR3 reads CASSYTGTRVGETQYF. CDR3 nucleotides: TGCGCCAGCAGCTATACCGGGACCAGAGTGGGGGAGACCCAGTACTTC.

V is TRBV28 and J is TRBJ2-3, with 10 bases aligning to TRBD1. CDR1 is MDHEN, CDR2 SYDVKM, per germline. Losses at the gene ends were 1 base for V and 6 bases for J; bases not matched to a gene: 7. The CDR3 extends over 16 amino acids. The chain's CDR3 is CASSLLDRGTSDTQYF. The CDR3 DNA is TGTGCCAGCAGTTTATTGGACAGGGGGACCTCCGATACGCAGTATTTT.

This clonotype was seen repeatedly, ten times or more. The chain carries TRBV5-1 and TRBJ1-1, with a weak D call TRBD1 (6 bases). This CDR3 has 13 amino acids. V lost 6 bases and J lost 11, with 20 bases in between. The germline gives CDR1 SGHRS, CDR2 YFSETQ. The CDR3 DNA reads TGCGCCAGCACCGATACAGGGTACAATATGGCTTTCTTT. Its translation: CASTDTGYNMAFF.

This clonotype was seen more than once but under ten times. V usage is TRBV5-7 and J usage is TRBJ2-3, with 10 bases identical to TRBD2. TRBV5-7 is reported as an ORF; its role is uncertain. The CDR3 has 17 residues. The J segment lost 0 bases and the V segment lost 5 bases, leaving 9 bases of the junction unmatched. The CDR3, as DNA: TGTGCCAGCAGAGGAACTAGCGGGGACACAAGCACAGATACGCAGTATTTT. Protein: CASRGTSGDTSTDTQYF.

This clonotype has ten or more counts. The rearrangement links TRBV2 to TRBJ1-1; 8 bases map to TRBD1. V trimming: 7 bases; J trimming: 12 bases; junction bases outside the gene matches: 7. CDR3 length equals 11 residues. The germline V gene has CDR1 SNHLY and CDR2 FYNNEI. DNA for the CDR3: TGTGCCAGCAACGGACAGGGTACGACTTTCTTT. It yields the protein CASNGQGTTFF.

This clonotype has just a few counts. The chain couples TRBV19 to TRBJ1-2; 8 bases map to TRBD1. Germline values: CDR1 LNHDA, CDR2 SQIVND (reference sequence). The CDR3 is 12 residues long. The trim removed 6 bases at V and 10 bases at J, leaving 7 bases unmatched. In DNA form, the CDR3 reads TGTGCCAGTAGAGGACAGGGTAGTATCTACACCTTC. It is translated as CASRGQGSIYTF.

This clonotype appeared a few times. Sequence at one end of the junction differs from germline and may be a read error. V and J are TRBV20-1 and TRBJ2-7, with 7 bases identical to TRBD2. The germline gives CDR1 DFQATT, CDR2 SNEGSKA (reference sequence). The CDR3 is 15 amino acids. In DNA, the CDR3 is TGCAATGCTAGTCCCTCGCGCGGGGGATCCTACGAGCAGTACTTC. Its translation is CNASPSRGGSYEQYF.

This clonotype showed up many times. V usage is TRBV7-2 and J usage is TRBJ1-5; TRBD1 is a possible D gene (5 bases). Germline CDR1 and CDR2: SGHTA and FQGNSA. Between the trimmed V and J ends, which lost 4 bases and 2 bases, there was a span of 18 bases. The CDR3 sequence is 17 residues long. The CDR3, as DNA: TGTGCCAGCAGCTCCCCGCCCGGCAGGGCGGGCAATCAGCCCCAGCATTTT. Its protein product is CASSSPPGRAGNQPQHF.

The J gene is TRBJ1-1, the V gene TRBV4-1, with D unresolved. V lost 8 bases to trimming and J lost 0 bases, with 19 bases between them. This CDR3 is built from 16 residues. The germline V gene has CDR1 MGHRA and CDR2 YSYEKL. The CDR3 sequence is CASRRTFSDLNTEAFF. Written as DNA, the CDR3 is TGCGCCAGCCGCCGGACGTTCTCTGACTTGAACACTGAAGCTTTCTTT.

The table lists this clonotype with a few counts. This chain connects TRBV6-1 to TRBJ2-4, with 7 nucleotides matching TRBD2. V shed 1 base, J shed 5 bases, and the junction held 2 bases outside the gene matches. The CDR3 extends over 14 amino acids. Germline V gene data show CDR1 as MNHNS and CDR2 as SASEGT. In DNA, the CDR3 is TGTGCCAGCAGTGAAGGGGCGGGGGAAAACATTCAGTACTTC. It specifies CASSEGAGENIQYF.

The table lists this clonotype with many counts. The V call is TRBV28, the J call TRBJ2-2; D gene uncertain. V dropped 6 bases and J dropped 6 bases, with 14 bases sitting between them. Germline V gene data show CDR1 as MDHEN and CDR2 as SYDVKM. The CDR3 extends over 14 amino acids. CDR3 sequence: CASRPPLAPGELFF. The CDR3 nucleotides are TGTGCCAGCAGACCTCCCTTGGCACCCGGGGAGCTGTTTTTT.

This clonotype was observed at least ten times. The chain is built from TRBV12-3 or TRBV12-4 and TRBJ1-2; D not resolved. V was clipped by 8 bases and J by 4 bases, with 17 bases between them. The CDR3 runs to 14 residues. The CDR3, as DNA: TGTGCCAGCGGATCCCGGGCAGTACCCTATGGCTACACCTTC. This sequence encodes CASGSRAVPYGYTF.

The rearrangement links TRBV6-1 to TRBJ1-3, with a weak D call TRBD1 (5 bases). The V end lost 7 bases, the J end lost 0 bases, and 16 bases lay between the germline ends. CDR3 size: 16 residues. CDR1 and CDR2 from the germline V gene are MNHNS and SASEGT. The CDR3 DNA is TGTGCCAGCACCCAGATGGGGACGGTCTCTGGAAACACCATATATTTT. Amino acids: CASTQMGTVSGNTIYF.

This sequence joins TRBV4-1 and TRBJ2-2, with 7 bases lining up with TRBD1. Germline V lookup: CDR1 MGHRA, CDR2 YSYEKL. V was pared by 2 bases and J by 7 bases, with 7 bases of the junction left unmatched. The CDR3 is made up of 15 amino acids. This CDR3 reads CASSQQLSGGGELFF. The CDR3 DNA sequence: TGCGCCAGCAGCCAACAGCTATCAGGGGGCGGGGAGCTGTTTTTT.

The sample holds a few counts of this clonotype. Its ends do not fully match the called genes, so a read error is possible. The chain joins TRBV4-1 to TRBJ1-4; D might be TRBD1 (5 bases). CDR3 length: 17 residues. Germline loops: CDR1 MGHRA, CDR2 YSYEKL. CDR3 DNA: TGTGCCAGCAGCCAGGAGGGGAACCGGGGCCTTAATGAAAAACTGTTTTTT. This codes for CASSQEGNRGLNEKLFF.

The rearrangement uses TRBV20-1 and TRBJ1-5; 7 bases line up with TRBD1. Losses at the gene ends were 0 bases for V and 5 bases for J; bases not matched to a gene: 10. CDR3 size: 16 residues. Germline-derived CDR1 and CDR2 are DFQATT and SNEGSKA (reference sequence). In DNA, the CDR3 is TGCAGTGCTAGAGACCTTTTACCCAGGGGGGATCAGCCCCAGCATTTT. This gives the protein CSARDLLPRGDQPQHF.

Only a few counts were recorded for this clonotype. The chain couples TRBV19 to TRBJ1-5, with D perhaps TRBD1 (5 bases). Germline V CDR1 and CDR2: LNHDA, SQIVND (reference sequence). The ends were cut back, 4 bases at V and 5 bases at J, with 12 bases in the middle. This CDR3 is built from 14 residues. In DNA, the CDR3 is TGTGCCAGTAGTAGCGACAGTACTTATCAGCCCCAGCATTTT. Its translation: CASSSDSTYQPQHF.

This clonotype was observed a few times. This sequence joins TRBV4-1 and TRBJ1-4; D remains unclear. This CDR3 comprises 16 residues. The V and J ends lost 4 bases and 3 bases respectively, with 15 bases between them. Germline V gene sequence: CDR1 MGHRA, CDR2 YSYEKL. The CDR3 DNA sequence: TGCGCCAGCAGCCGGCCGGGCGCCGCATCTAATGAAAAACTGTTTTTT. Translating gives CASSRPGAASNEKLFF.

This clonotype has a count of ten or more. The gene calls are TRBV2 and TRBJ1-2; D is uncertain. CDR3 length equals 15 residues. In germline, CDR1 is SNHLY, CDR2 FYNNEI. Between the trimmed V and J ends, which lost 6 bases and 8 bases, there was a span of 22 bases. CDR3 residues: CASRPDRLAPSGYTF. CDR3 coding DNA: TGTGCCAGCAGACCAGACCGGTTGGCCCCTAGCGGCTACACCTTC. Using reference TRBV2 and TRBJ1-2 for the parts outside the CDR3, the full variable domain is EPEVTQTPSHQVTQMGQEVILRCVPISNHLYFYWYRQILGQKVEFLVSFYNNEISEKSEIFDDQFSVERPDGSNFTLKIRSTKLEDSAMYFCASRPDRLAPSGYTFGSGTRLTVV.

This clonotype was picked up many times. The chain recombines TRBV5-1 with TRBJ2-7; D is unclear. V gave up 0 bases and J gave up 0 bases, with 10 bases separating them. This CDR3 is built from 15 residues. CDR1 is SGHRS and CDR2 is YFSETQ in the germline V gene. The CDR3 nucleotides read TGCGCCAGCAGCTTGGTACGGAGCTACTCCTACGAGCAGTACTTC. Its translation is CASSLVRSYSYEQYF.

This clonotype was seen many times. This chain connects TRBV5-1 to TRBJ1-5; D uncertain. Germline values: CDR1 SGHRS, CDR2 YFSETQ. V dropped 5 bases and J dropped 6 bases, with 6 bases sitting between them. This CDR3 comprises 11 residues. The CDR3, as DNA: TGCGCCAGCAGATGTGTTCAGCCCCAGCATTTT. It is translated as CASRCVQPQHF.

This clonotype appeared a few times. The chain couples TRBV5-5 to TRBJ2-3; D assignment may be TRBD1 or TRBD2 (5 bases each). The germline V and J ends were trimmed by 0 bases and 14 bases, with 10 bases remaining between them. Germline lookup yields CDR1 SGHKS and CDR2 YYEKEE (reference sequence). This CDR3 has 11 amino acids. In DNA form, the CDR3 reads TGTGCCAGCAGCTTGGGGGGGTATACGTATTTT. Protein product: CASSLGGYTYF.